This T cell receptor (beta chain) was found in a study of shared clonotypes between healthy human individuals. Whole-study context: Donors consisted of two women and a few men between 18 and 49.

Unsorted PBMC samples were amplified in replicate PCRs containing approximately 300 ng DNA, 25,000 to 35,000 T cell genomes. DNA from unsorted PBMC was sequenced on ten immunoSEQ deep assay plates. Method: immunoSEQ multiplex PCR; TCRdb's copy keeps in-frame clones and lacks some. Of some 480,000 clones listed, roughly 85% are singletons. The germline V gene has CDR1 KGHSH and CDR2 LQKENI. CDR3 length: 14 amino acids. The germline V and J ends were trimmed by 3 bases and 9 bases, with 15 bases remaining between them. This chain joins TRBV18 and TRBJ2-1, with D possibly TRBD1 on 6 matching bases. The TCR was taken from a woman aged 40 to 50 in good health. Some clones in this sample may be carry-over from other donors' samples. The sequencing sample was made of PBMCs. The CDR3 sequence: CASSPLPGHGEQFF. DNA of the CDR3: TGTGCCAGCTCACCTCTACCGGGACACGGTGAGCAGTTCTTC.